This T cell receptor beta chain is drawn from a study of cytomegalovirus exposure and HLA in healthy donors. Findings of the study overall: Reported performance of the classifier showed diagnosis of cytomegalovirus status with high specificity and sensitivity. Previous analysis showed most TCR beta V segments were productive about 90% or about 30% of the time. The authors listed 164 TCR beta chains as cytomegalovirus-associated.

Per the germline V gene, CDR1 is SGHTA and CDR2 is FQGNSA. The germline V and J ends were trimmed by 5 bases and 5 bases, with 15 bases remaining between them. The CDR3 extends over 14 amino acids. Vbeta (60) and Jbeta (13) primers were used in the PCR. Sequenced by immunoSEQ multiplex PCR; TCRdb stores in-frame clones only, minus some. The table lists 100,000 to 150,000 clones, around 75% of them singletons. As to this clone: The antigen is not known.

The receptor's source is a young man in good health and CMV-seronegative. This sequence joins TRBV7-2 and TRBJ1-2, with a possible D match to TRBD1 (5 bases). Sequenced material: PBMCs. The CDR3 bases are TGTGCCAGCAGCCCGGTGGGGACTTCATATGGCTACACCTTC. This sequence encodes CASSPVGTSYGYTF. Looking up the rest from reference TRBV7-2 and TRBJ1-2 gives the full variable domain: GAGVSQSPSNKVTEKGKDVELRCDPISGHTALYWYRQSLGQGLEFLIYFQGNSAPDKSGLPSDRFSAERTGGSVSTLTIQRTQQEDSAVYLCASSPVGTSYGYTFGSGTRLTVV.